This T cell receptor beta chain was profiled in a study of control samples from healthy donors and cancer patients. Here immunoSEQ multiplex PCR was the method, and the copy in TCRdb shows in-frame clones only, minus some. The table has around 120,000 clones, about 95% seen once. Sequenced input: blood. This sequence originates from a man in his thirties or forties in good health.

CDR3 sequence reads: CASSLGGIGYTF. Here the CDR3 DNA reads TGTGCCAGCAGTTTAGGGGGGATCGGCTACACCTTC. V and J are TRBV12-3 or TRBV12-4 and TRBJ1-2; perhaps TRBD1 as D (5 bases). The V and J ends lost 1 base and 8 bases respectively, with 8 bases between them. The CDR3 totals 12 residues.